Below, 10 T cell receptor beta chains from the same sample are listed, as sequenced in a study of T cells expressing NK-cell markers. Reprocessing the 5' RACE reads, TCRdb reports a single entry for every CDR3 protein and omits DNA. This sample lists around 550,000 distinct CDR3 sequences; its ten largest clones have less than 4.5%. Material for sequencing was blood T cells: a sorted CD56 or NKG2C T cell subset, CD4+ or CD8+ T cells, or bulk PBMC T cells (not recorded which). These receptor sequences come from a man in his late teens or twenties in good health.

CDR3 region: CASSLATGTPPYNEQFF. The rearrangement joins TRBV12-3 or TRBV12-4 to TRBJ2-1; the TCRdb call, TRBD1, lacks DNA for checking. The CDR3 is made up of 17 amino acids.

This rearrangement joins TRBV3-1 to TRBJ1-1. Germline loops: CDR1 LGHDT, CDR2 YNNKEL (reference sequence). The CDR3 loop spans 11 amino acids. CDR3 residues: CASSQGTEAFF.

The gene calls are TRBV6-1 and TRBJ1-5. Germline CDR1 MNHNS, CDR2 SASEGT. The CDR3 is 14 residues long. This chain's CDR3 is CASTLGGVVQPQHF.

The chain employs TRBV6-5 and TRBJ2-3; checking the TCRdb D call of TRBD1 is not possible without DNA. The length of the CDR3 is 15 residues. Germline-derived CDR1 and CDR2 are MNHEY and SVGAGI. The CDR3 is CASSYRGAGTDTQYF.

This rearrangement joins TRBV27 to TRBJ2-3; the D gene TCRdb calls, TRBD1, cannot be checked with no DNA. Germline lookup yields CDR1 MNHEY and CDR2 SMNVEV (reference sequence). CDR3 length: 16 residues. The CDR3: CASSFSGQGGADTQYF.

The CDR3 sequence is CASSERTSREGSSYEQYF. This chain links TRBV12-3 or TRBV12-4 with TRBJ2-7; TCRdb names TRBD2, which stays unverified in the absence of DNA. This CDR3 comprises 18 residues.

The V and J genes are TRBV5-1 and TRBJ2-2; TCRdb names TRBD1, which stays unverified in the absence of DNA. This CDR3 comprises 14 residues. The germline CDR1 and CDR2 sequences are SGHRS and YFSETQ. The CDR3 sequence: CASSAGKETGELFF. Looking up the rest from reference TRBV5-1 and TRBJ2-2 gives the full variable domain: KAGVTQTPRYLIKTRGQQVTLSCSPISGHRSVSWYQQTPGQGLQFLFEYFSETQRNKGNFPGRFSGRQFSNSRSEMNVSTLELGDSALYLCASSAGKETGELFFGEGSRLTVL.

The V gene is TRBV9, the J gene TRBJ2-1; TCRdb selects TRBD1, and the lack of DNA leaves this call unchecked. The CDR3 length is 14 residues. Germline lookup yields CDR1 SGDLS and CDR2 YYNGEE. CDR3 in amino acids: CASSVGGIGGEQFF.

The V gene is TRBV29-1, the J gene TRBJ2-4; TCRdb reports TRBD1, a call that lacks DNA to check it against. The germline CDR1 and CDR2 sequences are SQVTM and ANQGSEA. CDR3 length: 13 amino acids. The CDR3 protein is CSAGTGRETIQYF.

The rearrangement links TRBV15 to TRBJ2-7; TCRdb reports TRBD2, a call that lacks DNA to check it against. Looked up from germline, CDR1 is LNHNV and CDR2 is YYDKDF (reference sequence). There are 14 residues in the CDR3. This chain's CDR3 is CATSKEAALNEQYF.